The 9 T cell receptor beta chains presented below share a single source sample, sequenced in a study of T cell responses to AZD1222 COVID-19 vaccine. Repertoires were generated with immunoSEQ multiplex PCR, while TCRdb's copy carries only in-frame clones and drops some. The top ten clones hold more than 5% of a sample with some 83,000 clones, 70% to 90% of them seen once. Specimen: peripheral blood, collected 28 days after the second AZD1222 dose. These TCRs come from an adult who received the AZD1222 COVID-19 vaccine.

The J gene is TRBJ1-2, the V gene TRBV14; the D is unclear. The germline CDR1 and CDR2 sequences are SGHDN and FVKESK. The length of the CDR3 is 13 residues. V was shortened by 1 base and J by 8 bases, with 11 bases between the two germline ends. This CDR3 reads CASSQAVGRGYTF. DNA for the CDR3: TGTGCCAGCAGCCAAGCGGTTGGCAGGGGCTACACCTTC. The full variable domain, completed using reference TRBV14 and TRBJ1-2, is EAGVTQFPSHSVIEKGQTVTLRCDPISGHDNLYWYRRVMGKEIKFLLHFVKESKQDESGMPNNRFLAERTGGTYSTLKVQPAELEDSGVYFCASSQAVGRGYTFGSGTRLTVV.

V usage is TRBV6-5 and J usage is TRBJ1-6; D not resolved. The germline CDR1 and CDR2 sequences are MNHEY and SVGAGI. This CDR3 region has 16 residues. Trimming took 3 bases from V and 4 from J, leaving 13 bases between them. The CDR3 is CASSYNGPRYNSPLHF. The CDR3 DNA reads TGTGCCAGCAGTTATAACGGGCCAAGATATAATTCACCCCTCCACTTT.

The genes are TRBV6-5 and TRBJ1-6; D may be TRBD1 (5 bases). This CDR3 spans 15 amino acids. Germline CDR1 MNHEY, CDR2 SVGAGI. With 6 bases removed from V and 10 bases from J, the gap between germline ends came to 19 bases. The CDR3 sequence is CASRADTLNSSPLHF. The DNA for the CDR3 is TGTGCCAGCAGAGCGGACACCCTGAACAGCTCACCCCTCCACTTT.

The chain couples TRBV6-5 to TRBJ1-2; TRBD1 aligns across 8 bases. Germline V lookup: CDR1 MNHEY, CDR2 SVGAGI. V shed 7 bases and J 2 bases; nucleotides not matched to a gene: 9. The CDR3 covers 15 residues. CDR3 sequence reads: CASTNQGAINYGYTF. In nucleotides, the CDR3 is TGTGCCAGCACAAATCAGGGGGCAATAAACTATGGCTACACCTTC.

CDR3: CASLGQGGTDTQYF. CDR3 DNA sequence: TGTGCCAGCCTGGGACAGGGAGGGACAGATACGCAGTATTTT. The V call is TRBV19, the J call TRBJ2-3; TRBD1 aligns across 9 bases. The germline V gene encodes CDR1 LNHDA and CDR2 SQIVND (reference sequence). The CDR3 totals 14 residues. V lost 9 bases, J lost 3 bases, and 7 bases stayed unmatched. The full variable domain, with the rest looked up from reference TRBV19 and TRBJ2-3, is DGGITQSPKYLFRKEGQNVTLSCEQNLNHDAMYWYRQDPGQGLRLIYYSQIVNDFQKGDIAEGYSVSREKKESFPLTVTSAQKNPTAFYLCASLGQGGTDTQYFGPGTRLTVL.

The rearrangement uses TRBV29-1 and TRBJ1-1, with 7 bases matching TRBD1. Germline-derived CDR1 and CDR2 are SQVTM and ANQGSEA. The CDR3 extends over 12 amino acids. The V gene end was trimmed by 5 bases and the J gene end by 1 base; junction bases not matched to a gene: 1. CDR3 coding DNA: TGCAGCGTTCGGACAGGGAACACTGAAGCTTTCTTT. Translation gives CSVRTGNTEAFF.

This clone was observed a few times. The J gene is TRBJ1-2, the V gene TRBV16; D is undetermined. The V end lost 6 bases, the J end lost 7 bases, and 15 bases lay between the germline ends. Germline V gene lookup returns CDR1 KGHSY and CDR2 FQNENV. The CDR3 runs 13 residues. CDR3 bases: TGTGCCAGCAGACCTGGTAGGCTCGGTGGCTACACCTTC. It translates to CASRPGRLGGYTF.

This chain joins TRBV5-1 and TRBJ1-5, with unresolved D. This CDR3 is 14 amino acids long. The germline CDR1 and CDR2 sequences are SGHRS and YFSETQ. With 4 bases removed from V and 2 bases from J, the gap between germline ends came to 10 bases. This CDR3 is CASSPMGGNQPQHF. In nucleotides, the CDR3 is TGCGCCAGCAGCCCGATGGGTGGCAATCAGCCCCAGCATTTT. Variable domain in full (rest from reference TRBV5-1 and TRBJ1-5): KAGVTQTPRYLIKTRGQQVTLSCSPISGHRSVSWYQQTPGQGLQFLFEYFSETQRNKGNFPGRFSGRQFSNSRSEMNVSTLELGDSALYLCASSPMGGNQPQHFGDGTRLSIL.

The rearrangement uses TRBV7-3 and TRBJ2-7; 11 bases are a match to TRBD2. Per germline, CDR1 SGHTA and CDR2 FQGTGA. V shed 2 bases, J shed 3 bases, and the junction held 3 bases outside the gene matches. This CDR3 contains 15 residues. The CDR3 DNA follows: TGTGCCAGCAGCTTATCTAGCGGGGGGAACTACGAGCAGTACTTC. Translating it yields CASSLSSGGNYEQYF. Looking up the rest from reference TRBV7-3 and TRBJ2-7 gives the full variable domain: GAGVSQTPSNKVTEKGKYVELRCDPISGHTALYWYRQSLGQGPEFLIYFQGTGAADDSGLPNDRFFAVRPEGSVSTLKIQRTERGDSAVYLCASSLSSGGNYEQYFGPGTRLTVT.